Listed here is a single T cell receptor (beta chain). As yet, its antigen is unknown. This CDR3 has 15 amino acids. CDR1 MNHEY and CDR2 SMNVEV come from the germline V gene (reference sequence). V shed 5 bases and J shed 4 bases, with 12 bases lying between them. Investigators profiled TCR beta VDJ and CDR3 from genomic DNA template. TCRdb re-called the reads through MiXCR, storing one row per CDR3 protein. This table has more than 95,000 distinct CDR3 sequences, about two fifths appearing once. The data stem from a study of CD8+CD57+ T cells in acquired aplastic anemia. As for the study in general: Sorted CD4+ and CD8+ cell DNA averaged about 3 ug.

All sequencing subjects had displayed CD8+CD57+ cell expansion on flow cytometry. Regarding the study as a whole: Statistical testing detected no significant gap in CD8+ Simpson's diversity between patients and controls.

The specimen sequenced was sorted CD4+, CD8+, or CD8+CD57+ T cells (not recorded which) from PBMCs. The sequence came from a human donor with aplastic anemia. The V gene is TRBV27, the J gene TRBJ1-6; D is possibly TRBD1 (5 bases). CDR3 nucleotide sequence: TGTGCCAGCAGTCTCGGGGCGGCTTATAATTCACCCCTCCACTTT. Amino acids: CASSLGAAYNSPLHF.